Shown below are 23 T cell receptor beta chains from a single sample sequenced in a study of post-analysis software for immune sequencing data (dated by TCRdb to about 2015). What the work shows at the level of the full study, not this receptor alone: Significantly higher frequencies in patients than in controls were found for roughly five TRBV segments, including TRBV5-6, TRBV5-1 and TRBV20-1.

Library construction relied on PCR. The reads were generated on an Illumina HiSeq 2500. Unique molecular identifiers were incorporated into TCR beta cDNA libraries to reduce PCR and sequencing biases. In-frame beta chains were kept once TCRdb had trimmed the public reads at Q25 with fastp and called clones with MiXCR. Rows with a matching CDR3 protein are joined into one entry that keeps the most common DNA and genes. Counted in this sample were 450,000 to 650,000 distinct CDR3 sequences; about 40% of them appeared once. Roughly 1.8% of the sample comes from the top ten. For these receptors, no antigen is known. The specimen sequenced was blood. These receptors were collected from a girl aged 10 to 17 with multiple sclerosis.

The chain joins TRBV5-1 to TRBJ2-5, with 7 bases fitting TRBD2. The V gene's germline CDR1 is SGHRS and CDR2 YFSETQ. This CDR3 contains 16 residues. J was trimmed by 2 bases and V by 4 bases; bases with no gene match: 11. CDR3 residues: CASSQNPTSRQETQYF. CDR3 sequence (DNA): TGCGCCAGCAGCCAAAACCCGACTAGCAGACAAGAGACCCAGTACTTC.

The chain couples TRBV10-3 to TRBJ2-3; D gene ambiguous. From germline, CDR1 is ENHRY and CDR2 SYGVKD. The length of the CDR3 is 15 residues. Trimming took off 0 bases at V and 5 bases at J, with 12 bases between the two ends. The CDR3 nucleotides read TGTGCCATCAGTGAGTCGGGCGTTAATAAAGATACGCAGTATTTT. It specifies CAISESGVNKDTQYF.

This chain joins TRBV4-1 and TRBJ2-7; a possible D gene is TRBD2 (5 bases). Deletions cut 0 bases from V and 1 base from J, with 10 bases between. The germline V gene encodes CDR1 MGHRA and CDR2 YSYEKL. CDR3 length equals 15 residues. For the CDR3, the DNA is TGCGCCAGCAGCCAAGAGCAGAGGGATTCCTACGAGCAGTACTTC. Amino acid sequence: CASSQEQRDSYEQYF.

This chain uses TRBV5-1 with TRBJ2-7; D might be TRBD1 (5 bases). The V gene lost 0 bases and the J gene lost 7 bases, with 11 bases spanning the gap. The germline V gene has CDR1 SGHRS and CDR2 YFSETQ. The CDR3 consists of 13 residues. CDR3 protein: CASSLEGKVEQYF. The CDR3 nucleotides read TGCGCCAGCAGCTTGGAGGGGAAGGTAGAGCAGTACTTC.

The chain has TRBV11-3 and TRBJ2-1, with 9 bases identical to TRBD1. This CDR3 has 15 residues. Germline V gene lookup returns CDR1 SGHNT and CDR2 YENEEA. After removal of 5 bases from V and 9 bases from J, the junction contained 11 bases not matched to a gene. The CDR3 sequence is CASSTPGTGGVEQFF. In nucleotides, the CDR3 is TGTGCCAGCAGCACCCCCGGAACAGGGGGCGTTGAGCAGTTCTTC.

This clonotype has just a few counts. This chain links TRBV7-2 with TRBJ2-7; tentative D call: TRBD2 (5 bases). Per the germline V gene, CDR1 is SGHTA and CDR2 is FQGNSA. V lost 2 bases and J lost 0, with 11 bases in between. The CDR3 consists of 15 residues. In DNA form, the CDR3 reads TGTGCCAGCAGCTTACGTGAGGGCCCCTCCTACGAGCAGTACTTC. As protein: CASSLREGPSYEQYF. Drawing the rest from reference TRBV7-2 and TRBJ2-7, the complete variable domain is GAGVSQSPSNKVTEKGKDVELRCDPISGHTALYWYRQSLGQGLEFLIYFQGNSAPDKSGLPSDRFSAERTGGSVSTLTIQRTQQEDSAVYLCASSLREGPSYEQYFGPGTRLTVT.

The chain combines TRBV12-5 with TRBJ1-2; 7 bases are a match to TRBD1. V shed 6 bases and J 2 bases; nucleotides not matched to a gene: 9. Per the germline V gene, CDR1 is LGHNT and CDR2 is FRNRAP. The CDR3 consists of 15 residues. The CDR3 region has the DNA TGTGCTAGTGGGGTCGGAGAAGGGGGCAACTATGGCTACACCTTC. Translated: CASGVGEGGNYGYTF. Full variable domain (outside the CDR3, taken from reference TRBV12-5 and TRBJ1-2): DARVTQTPRHKVTEMGQEVTMRCQPILGHNTVFWYRQTMMQGLELLAYFRNRAPLDDSGMPKDRFSAEMPDATLATLKIQPSEPRDSAVYFCASGVGEGGNYGYTFGSGTRLTVV.

The chain uses TRBV9 and TRBJ2-7; a possible D gene is TRBD1 (6 bases). V dropped 4 bases and J dropped 3 bases, with 11 bases sitting between them. CDR1 and CDR2 (germline): SGDLS, YYNGEE. CDR3 length: 13 residues. CDR3 residues: CASSSRGIYEQYF. The CDR3, as DNA: TGTGCCAGCAGCTCTAGGGGGATCTACGAGCAGTACTTC.

The V and J genes are TRBV3-1 and TRBJ2-1, with 7 bases that match TRBD2. This CDR3 is 15 amino acids long. The V and J ends lost 3 bases and 3 bases, in that order; junction bases with no gene match: 5. CDR1 is LGHDT, CDR2 YNNKEL, per germline (reference sequence). In nucleotides, the CDR3 is TGTGCCAGCAGCCATCGGGACTACCTCTACAATGAGCAGTTCTTC. This codes for CASSHRDYLYNEQFF.

Points on this clonotype: The junction differs from germline at one of its ends, possibly a read error. V and J are TRBV7-2 and TRBJ2-3; D possibly corresponds to TRBD1 (6 bases). Germline V gives CDR1 SGHTA, CDR2 FQGNSA. This CDR3 spans 15 amino acids. CDR3 DNA: TGTGCCGGCAGCTTAGAGGGGGACCCCACTTATACGCAGTATTTT. Residues: CAGSLEGDPTYTQYF.

This clonotype was seen a handful of times. The rearrangement links TRBV24-1 to TRBJ2-1; a weak D match, TRBD2 (5 bases). The CDR3 covers 15 residues. Germline V gives CDR1 KGHDR, CDR2 SFDVKD. V was clipped by 0 bases and J by 4 bases, with 9 bases between them. The CDR3 region is CATSDLDGGYNEQFF. CDR3 nucleotides: TGTGCCACCAGTGATTTGGACGGCGGGTACAATGAGCAGTTCTTC.

The chain is built from TRBV10-3 and TRBJ2-1; TRBD1 is a possible D gene (5 bases). CDR1 is ENHRY, CDR2 SYGVKD, per germline. V shed 7 bases and J shed 0 bases, with 13 bases lying between them. This CDR3 spans 15 amino acids. The CDR3 is CAIKGAGSSYNEQFF. DNA for the CDR3: TGTGCCATCAAAGGGGCAGGGTCCTCCTACAATGAGCAGTTCTTC.

The chain combines TRBV27 with TRBJ2-1; a possible D gene is TRBD2 (6 bases). Per the germline V gene, CDR1 is MNHEY and CDR2 is SMNVEV (reference sequence). V was shortened by 2 bases and J by 9 bases, with 8 bases between the two germline ends. CDR3 length: 12 residues. CDR3 sequence: CASSLAGREQFF. In nucleotides, the CDR3 is TGTGCCAGCAGTTTAGCGGGACGTGAGCAGTTCTTC.

This clonotype has more than one count but fewer than ten. The chain carries TRBV7-8 and TRBJ2-1, with D tentatively TRBD1 (5 bases). The CDR3 runs to 14 residues. The germline CDR1 and CDR2 sequences are SGHVS and FQNEAQ. The V end lost 5 bases, the J end lost 2 bases, and 10 bases lay between the germline ends. The DNA of the CDR3 is TGTGCCAGCAGCCAGGGTGACCCCTACAATGAGCAGTTCTTC. Translated, it gives CASSQGDPYNEQFF.

The CDR3 nucleotides are TGCAGTGCCCGGGACAGGGATGGCTATGGCTACACCTTC. It yields the protein CSARDRDGYGYTF. The chain links TRBV20-1 to TRBJ1-2; TRBD1 matches at 9 bases. The junction had 6 bases not matched to a gene; V was cut back by 6 bases and J by 4 bases. The CDR3 length is 13 residues. Germline CDR1 DFQATT, CDR2 SNEGSKA (reference sequence).

This clonotype was recorded at least ten times. The chain links TRBV6-4 to TRBJ2-7; TRBD1 matches 11 bases. The trim removed 2 bases at V and 3 bases at J, leaving 0 bases unmatched. Germline loops: CDR1 MRHNA, CDR2 SNTAGT. There are 14 residues in the CDR3. CDR3 sequence (DNA): TGTGCCAGCAGTGACGGGACAGGGGGCTACGAGCAGTACTTC. Its translation: CASSDGTGGYEQYF.

The chain employs TRBV20-1 and TRBJ2-4; TRBD2 matches at 7 bases. TRBJ2-7 matches the DNA end more closely, so the J call is doubtful. CDR1 is DFQATT, CDR2 SNEGSKA, per germline (reference sequence). This CDR3 contains 14 residues. Here the CDR3 reads CSVNRGVGGSEQYF. The CDR3 nucleotides are TGCAGTGTTAATAGAGGGGTCGGGGGGAGCGAGCAGTACTTC.

J is TRBJ2-1 and V is TRBV27, with 7 bases aligning to TRBD2. Germline lookup yields CDR1 MNHEY and CDR2 SMNVEV (reference sequence). This CDR3 comprises 13 residues. Trimming cost V 9 bases and J 7 bases; bases outside gene matches: 9. CDR3 protein: CASSRGVRNEQFF. CDR3 sequence (DNA): TGTGCCAGTAGCCGGGGGGTCCGGAATGAGCAGTTCTTC.

The rearrangement joins TRBV24-1 to TRBJ1-5; D is possibly TRBD1 (5 bases). Germline V lookup: CDR1 KGHDR, CDR2 SFDVKD. The CDR3 loop spans 16 amino acids. Trimming removed 7 bases from V and 1 base from J, with 16 bases in between. CDR3 DNA: TGTGCCACCAGCGATCATAGGGGAGCGAGCAATCAGCCCCAGCATTTT. The encoded protein is CATSDHRGASNQPQHF.

The chain links TRBV10-3 to TRBJ2-7; TRBD2 is a possible D gene (6 bases). There are 14 residues in the CDR3. V lost 4 bases and J 1 base, leaving 11 bases between the germline ends. Looked up from germline, CDR1 is ENHRY and CDR2 is SYGVKD. The CDR3 reads CAISGGGGSYEQYF. The CDR3 nucleotides are TGTGCCATCAGTGGGGGAGGAGGATCCTACGAGCAGTACTTC.

The chain recombines TRBV5-6 with TRBJ2-6; D not certain. The CDR3 sequence is 15 residues long. V lost 0 bases and J 1 base, leaving 5 bases between the germline ends. The germline V gene encodes CDR1 SGHDT and CDR2 YYEEEE. CDR3 sequence reads: CASSLEWSGANVLTF. As DNA, the CDR3 is TGTGCCAGCAGCTTGGAGTGGTCTGGGGCCAACGTCCTGACTTTC.

This clonotype was counted only a few times. V and J are TRBV5-1 and TRBJ2-5, with D uncertain. Germline values: CDR1 SGHRS, CDR2 YFSETQ. The CDR3 is 15 amino acids. V was trimmed by 0 bases and J by 2 bases, leaving 11 bases between them. The CDR3 nucleotides read TGCGCCAGCAGCTTGGGGGCTCCAATGCAAGAGACCCAGTACTTC. Amino acids: CASSLGAPMQETQYF.

This clonotype occurred a few times. The V and J genes are TRBV29-1 and TRBJ2-6; D gene ambiguous. V was pared by 2 bases and J by 0 bases, with 5 bases between. Germline V CDR1 and CDR2: SQVTM, ANQGSEA. The CDR3 contains 14 residues. The CDR3 region has the DNA TGCAGCGTTGAATTGAGCTCTGGGGCCAACGTCCTGACTTTC. This translates into CSVELSSGANVLTF.